This is a list of T cell receptor beta chains from one sample in a study of response to subunit inactivated influenza vaccine. In TCRdb, the RT-PCR reads were re-called with MiXCR into one record per CDR3 protein. The data contain around 600,000 distinct CDR3 sequences, about 10% of them singletons. These data also featured in a second study, about T cells expressing NK-cell markers.

The material sequenced was PBMCs from blood, taken on the day of vaccination. These receptor sequences come from a man between 45 and 60 years old who received an inactivated influenza vaccine. CDR3s include the opening cysteine and the closing phenylalanine or tryptophan. D genes are given only for firm matches. Not every row has a clone size; where given, it reads once, few, many or a size class.

J: TRBJ2-7
size: few
V: TRBV19
D: .
CDR3: CASSLKTGHHTYEQYF
DNA: TGTGCCAGTAGTTTAAAGACGGGACACCATACCTACGAGCAGTACTTC

J: TRBJ2-3
size: few
V: TRBV4-3
D: TRBD2
CDR3: CASSQDRALAGVTDTQYF
DNA: TGCGCCAGCAGCCAAGATCGTGCGCTAGCGGGAGTTACAGATACGCAGTATTTT

J: TRBJ2-7
size: many
V: TRBV5-1
D: .
CDR3: CASMRGDSTYEQYF
DNA: TGCGCCAGCATGCGCGGGGATTCAACCTACGAGCAGTACTTC

J: TRBJ2-3
size: few
V: TRBV12-3/TRBV12-4
D: TRBD2
CDR3: CASSSGLAGGTQYF
DNA: TGTGCCAGCAGTTCTGGACTAGCGGGAGGTACGCAGTATTTT

J: TRBJ2-7
size: .
V: TRBV20-1
D: TRBD2
CDR3: CSASPTSGVSYEQYF
DNA: TGCAGTGCTAGTCCCACTAGCGGGGTGTCCTACGAGCAGTACTTC

J: TRBJ1-1
size: few
V: TRBV7-2
D: TRBD1
CDR3: CASSRTGGWYTEAFF
DNA: TGTGCCAGCAGCCGGACAGGGGGTTGGTACACTGAAGCTTTCTTT

J: TRBJ2-1
size: many
V: TRBV7-8
D: .
CDR3: CASSLGVVGFNEQFF
DNA: TGTGCCAGCAGCCTAGGAGTAGTAGGGTTTAATGAGCAGTTCTTC

J: TRBJ2-7
size: few
V: TRBV13
D: TRBD2
CDR3: CASTETGTTYEQYF
DNA: TGTGCCAGCACCGAAACCGGGACTACGTACGAGCAGTACTTC

J: TRBJ2-5
size: few
V: TRBV7-2
D: .
CDR3: CASSLAVGVGETQYF
DNA: TGTGCCAGCAGCTTAGCGGTGGGGGTAGGAGAGACCCAGTACTTC

J: TRBJ2-2
size: .
V: TRBV3-1
D: TRBD2
CDR3: CACSGLAGYGELFF
DNA: TGTGCCTGCTCTGGGCTAGCGGGGTACGGGGAGCTGTTTTTT

J: TRBJ2-3
size: few
V: TRBV4-2
D: .
CDR3: CASSQEPTDTQYF
DNA: TGTGCCAGCAGCCAAGAGCCCACAGATACGCAGTATTTT

J: TRBJ2-3
size: few
V: TRBV20-1
D: .
CDR3: CSARGASGSDTQYF
DNA: TGCAGTGCTAGAGGAGCCTCCGGGTCAGATACGCAGTATTTT

J: TRBJ2-1
size: .
V: TRBV5-1
D: TRBD2
CDR3: CASSRTSGGFADEQFF
DNA: TGCGCCAGCAGTCGCACCAGCGGGGGGTTTGCGGATGAGCAGTTCTTC

J: TRBJ2-7
size: few
V: TRBV6-1
D: TRBD2
CDR3: CASSRSMGGEQYF
DNA: TGTGCCAGCAGCCGCTCAATGGGAGGGGAGCAGTACTTC

J: TRBJ1-1
size: few
V: TRBV7-9
D: .
CDR3: CASSRRYVENTEAFF
DNA: TGTGCCAGCAGCCGACGTTACGTGGAGAACACTGAAGCTTTCTTT

J: TRBJ1-2
size: few
V: TRBV12-3/TRBV12-4
D: TRBD1
CDR3: CASSRQGYYGYTF
DNA: TGTGCCAGCAGTCGACAGGGGTACTATGGCTACACCTTC

J: TRBJ2-1
size: .
V: TRBV6-5
D: TRBD2
CDR3: CASSYLPSGPGFEQFF
DNA: TGTGCCAGCAGTTACTTGCCTAGCGGGCCTGGCTTTGAGCAGTTCTTC

J: TRBJ2-1
size: few
V: TRBV12-3/TRBV12-4
D: TRBD1
CDR3: CASGSTGGFEQFF
DNA: TGTGCCAGTGGATCGACAGGGGGCTTTGAGCAGTTCTTC

J: TRBJ2-7
size: few
V: TRBV27
D: TRBD1
CDR3: CASSLLKSRTGGSYEQYF
DNA: TGTGCCAGCAGTTTATTAAAGAGTAGGACAGGGGGCTCCTACGAGCAGTACTTC

J: TRBJ2-3
size: .
V: TRBV12-3/TRBV12-4
D: .
CDR3: CASRGLADTQYF
DNA: TGTGCCAGCAGGGGGTTGGCAGATACGCAGTATTTT

J: TRBJ1-2
size: .
V: TRBV5-1
D: TRBD1
CDR3: CASSQQGQGAGGYTF
DNA: TGCGCCAGCAGCCAACAAGGACAGGGGGCGGGTGGCTACACCTTC

J: TRBJ1-1
size: .
V: TRBV19
D: TRBD1
CDR3: CASLPGGTMNTEAFF
DNA: TGTGCCAGTCTGCCAGGGGGCACTATGAACACTGAAGCTTTCTTT

J: TRBJ1-2
size: few
V: TRBV4-1
D: .
CDR3: CASSQDRAGNYGYTF
DNA: TGCGCCAGCAGCCAAGATCGTGCGGGTAACTATGGCTACACCTTC

J: TRBJ2-5
size: .
V: TRBV19
D: .
CDR3: CASSRGDIAQETQYF
DNA: TGTGCCAGTTCCCGGGGAGACATAGCACAAGAGACCCAGTACTTC

J: TRBJ1-2
size: .
V: TRBV5-1
D: .
CDR3: CASIGGGVEGYTF
DNA: TGCGCCAGCATTGGAGGTGGGGTCGAGGGCTACACCTTC

J: TRBJ2-1
size: .
V: TRBV11-2
D: TRBD2
CDR3: CASSPGSGSGRLNEQFF
DNA: TGTGCCAGCAGCCCAGGCTCGGGTAGCGGGAGGTTAAATGAGCAGTTCTTC

J: TRBJ2-1
size: .
V: TRBV7-8
D: TRBD2
CDR3: CASSPQRENHEQFF
DNA: TGTGCCAGCAGCCCCCAGCGGGAGAACCATGAGCAGTTCTTC

J: TRBJ2-2
size: .
V: TRBV12-3/TRBV12-4
D: .
CDR3: CASTLFEGNGELFF
DNA: TGTGCCAGCACCCTTTTCGAGGGGAACGGGGAGCTGTTTTTT

J: TRBJ2-5
size: .
V: TRBV15
D: .
CDR3: CATSRDPRGQETQYF
DNA: TGTGCCACCAGCAGAGACCCCCGGGGGCAAGAGACCCAGTACTTC

J: TRBJ2-7
size: few
V: TRBV2
D: .
CDR3: CASSVERTYEQYF
DNA: TGTGCCAGCAGTGTTGAGAGAACCTACGAGCAGTACTTC

J: TRBJ2-3
size: .
V: TRBV7-2
D: .
CDR3: CASSLNKGPDTQYF
DNA: TGTGCCAGCAGCTTAAACAAGGGGCCAGATACGCAGTATTTT